This T cell receptor beta chain was sequenced during a study of blood T cell repertoires in COVID-19. Germline V gene lookup returns CDR1 SNHLY and CDR2 FYNNEI. V trimming: 7 bases; J trimming: 5 bases; junction bases outside the gene matches: 5. The CDR3 is 13 amino acids. Profiled with immunoSEQ multiplex PCR; TCRdb holds only in-frame clones, not every one. In the table there are 42,000 or so clones, about four fifths of which are singletons. The sequence came from a man between 35 and 55 years old with active or convalescent COVID-19. The chain is built from TRBV2 and TRBJ2-7, with 10 bases aligning to TRBD1. Sequencing was performed on peripheral blood. The CDR3 bases are TGTGCCAGCACTAGGACAGGGGGGGACGAGCAGTACTTC. Its protein is CASTRTGGDEQYF.